Each of the 11 T cell receptor beta chains below was sequenced from the same sample in a study of cytomegalovirus exposure and HLA in healthy donors. Using immunoSEQ multiplex PCR, the repertoire was profiled, and TCRdb retains in-frame clones only, with some absent. The data contain 130,000 to 150,000 clones, roughly nine tenths of them seen just once; the ten biggest clones take up 0.6% to 0.8%. Sequencing was carried out using PBMCs. The source of these receptors is a man aged 18 to 30 in good health and CMV-seronegative.

The chain joins TRBV6-6 to TRBJ2-1, with 14 bases fitting TRBD2. CDR1 and CDR2 (germline): MNHNY, SVGAGI (reference sequence). The CDR3 extends over 16 amino acids. The junction had 2 bases not matched to a gene; V was cut back by 5 bases and J by 2 bases. The DNA for the CDR3 is TGTGCCAGCAGTGCGGGACTAGCGGGGGCCTACAATGAGCAGTTCTTC. Its protein product is CASSAGLAGAYNEQFF.

The chain employs TRBV27 and TRBJ2-3, with 8 nucleotides matching TRBD2. The trim removed 2 bases at V and 3 bases at J, leaving 16 bases unmatched. The CDR3 has 19 residues. Germline loops: CDR1 MNHEY, CDR2 SMNVEV (reference sequence). The CDR3: CASSLKFPAGVLRTDTQYF. The CDR3 bases are TGTGCCAGCAGTTTAAAGTTTCCAGCGGGGGTGTTGCGTACAGATACGCAGTATTTT.

The chain joins TRBV7-9 to TRBJ2-3; a possible D gene is TRBD2 (6 bases). Looked up from germline, CDR1 is SEHNR and CDR2 is FQNEAQ (reference sequence). V lost 5 bases to trimming and J lost 5 bases, with 26 bases between them. CDR3 size: 18 residues. The CDR3 bases are TGTGCCAGCAGCACACAAATCCCCCCGGCTAGCGATGGAGATACGCAGTATTTT. It specifies CASSTQIPPASDGDTQYF. The full variable domain, with the rest looked up from reference TRBV7-9 and TRBJ2-3, is DTGVSQNPRHKITKRGQNVTFRCDPISEHNRLYWYRQTLGQGPEFLTYFQNEAQLEKSRLLSDRFSAERPKGSFSTLEIQRTEQGDSAMYLCASSTQIPPASDGDTQYFGPGTRLTVL.

The CDR3 DNA follows: TGCAGCGTTGAGGGGGGGCTCACAGATACGCAGTATTTT. Protein product: CSVEGGLTDTQYF. The chain carries TRBV29-1 and TRBJ2-3; tentative D call: TRBD2 (7 bases). CDR3 size: 13 residues. V was pared by 3 bases and J by 2 bases, with 9 bases between. Germline CDR1 SQVTM, CDR2 ANQGSEA.

The J gene is TRBJ1-3, the V gene TRBV4-1; D is ambiguous. Deletions cut 1 base from V and 0 bases from J, with 13 bases between. The length of the CDR3 is 17 residues. Germline CDR1 and CDR2: MGHRA and YSYEKL. The CDR3 here is CASSQGVGPSSGNTIYF. The CDR3 DNA is TGCGCCAGCAGCCAAGGGGTGGGCCCGAGCTCTGGAAACACCATATATTTT.

The gene calls are TRBV29-1 and TRBJ2-7, with 7 bases that match TRBD1. Germline CDR1 reads SQVTM; CDR2 reads ANQGSEA. This CDR3 is built from 12 residues. The junction had 4 bases not matched to a gene; V was cut back by 6 bases and J by 2 bases. The CDR3 region is CSVRQGAYEQYV. CDR3 DNA sequence: TGCAGCGTGAGACAGGGAGCCTACGAGCAGTACGTC.

This clone was observed once. This chain uses TRBV27 with TRBJ1-1, with 9 bases lining up with TRBD1. V lost 10 bases to trimming and J lost 2 bases; unmatched junction nucleotides: 5. This CDR3 is 13 amino acids long. Germline-derived CDR1 and CDR2 are MNHEY and SMNVEV (reference sequence). The CDR3 reads CATTGQGNTEAFF. CDR3 nucleotide sequence: TGTGCCACTACGGGACAGGGAAACACTGAAGCTTTCTTT.

V and J are TRBV18 and TRBJ2-5; tentative D call: TRBD1 (5 bases). The V end was cut by 3 bases, the J end by 1 base, with 21 bases between. The germline gives CDR1 KGHSH, CDR2 LQKENI. This CDR3 contains 18 residues. CDR3 amino acids: CASSPEKGKTSFQETQYF. CDR3 coding DNA: TGTGCCAGCTCACCCGAAAAGGGGAAAACGTCTTTCCAAGAGACCCAGTACTTC.

The rearrangement links TRBV6-5 to TRBJ2-1; tentative D call: TRBD2 (6 bases). The CDR3 loop spans 15 amino acids. CDR1 MNHEY and CDR2 SVGAGI come from the germline V gene. Trimming removed 6 bases from V and 6 bases from J, with 18 bases in between. The CDR3 nucleotides are TGTGCCAGCAGCCCGCGGGAAACGGGGCGCAATGAGCAGTTCTTC. Translated: CASSPRETGRNEQFF.

The chain employs TRBV5-1 and TRBJ2-1; 10 nucleotides agree with TRBD1. V dropped 3 bases and J dropped 9; count of bases not matched to a gene: 18. The CDR3 totals 18 residues. Germline V gives CDR1 SGHRS, CDR2 YFSETQ. This chain's CDR3 is CASSSTTGGVFMGSEQFF. In DNA form, the CDR3 reads TGCGCCAGCAGCTCCACGACAGGGGGCGTATTTATGGGCAGTGAGCAGTTCTTC.

The chain recombines TRBV19 with TRBJ1-4; 10 bases match TRBD1. In germline, CDR1 is LNHDA, CDR2 SQIVND (reference sequence). The CDR3 has 17 residues. The V and J ends lost 4 bases and 7 bases, in that order; junction bases with no gene match: 12. Here the CDR3 reads CASSTPGQGKYSEKLFF. The CDR3 coding sequence is TGTGCCAGTAGTACCCCGGGACAGGGGAAATACAGTGAAAAACTGTTTTTT.